The present entry profiles one T cell receptor (beta chain) with its context. This clone was found once. Its antigen remains undetermined. The record has no base qualities; no much larger clone is one base away. The entry originates in a study of blood T cell repertoires in COVID-19 (dated by TCRdb to 2020 to 2022). Regarding the study in general: The collaborator samples originated in the United States, Italy and Spain and spanned the acute and convalescent phases of COVID-19. The prospective study material was composed of cDNA or gDNA derived from T cells, B-cell-depleted T cells, or PBMCs. The dataset comprised deeply sampled blood TCRbeta repertoires from subjects exposed to, actively infected with, or recovered from COVID-19. The repertoires were made available in a free public database intended to serve as a resource for research on the immune response to SARS-CoV-2. Samples were obtained from the ongoing ImmuneRACE study (first 160 participants) and from some 1,300 subjects provided by 6 global collaborators. Nearly every sample came with metadata listing a de-identified subject ID, COVID-19 status, age in years and sex. Where available, HLA class I and class II types were obtained from metadata supplied by the sample provider rather than from assay-based typing. The paper's findings and limits, for the study overall: How much clinical and demographic metadata was included differed by source and by participant, and the metadata was provided uncurated.

From its cysteine to its phenylalanine, the CDR3 spans 14 amino acids. Only the CDR3 portion is preserved as DNA: 42 bases, with reading frame beginning at the first base. CDR1 and CDR2, per the germline V gene, are MDHEN and SYDVKM. Cut back by 2 bases and 8 bases, the V and J ends lie 13 bases apart. Whole blood was collected in K2EDTA tubes by collaborating institutions according to the institutions' own protocols. For TCRbeta analysis, collaborator samples were shipped as frozen whole blood, as isolated PBMCs, or as DNA extracted from either sample type. The immunoSEQ Assay, a bias-controlled multiplex PCR, was used to amplify TCRbeta CDR3 regions from genomic DNA. Per the authors' processing: The number of nucleated cells in each sample was estimated by amplification of reference gene primers within the assay. Sequence reads were collapsed and filtered to measure the absolute abundance of every unique TCRbeta CDR3 rearrangement. For each sample, productive Simpson clonality was calculated as the square root of Simpson's diversity index across productive rearrangements. The table was pulled from immuneACCESS by TCRdb, which kept in-frame rearrangements only. Such tables lose some clones; where checked, under half of the loss comes from unresolved V genes, and the rest has no known cause. V, J and clone size derive from that table, while D and trimming were established from the DNA sequence. The sample includes some 240,000 clones, with 80% observed a single time. The ten largest clones add up to around 13% of the sample.

The receptor was derived from a human donor in a cohort sampled during active COVID-19. The sequencing input was peripheral blood. Recombination linked TRBV28 to TRBJ1-3, with the D segment identity uncertain. This receptor carries the CDR3 CASSLTGREYTIYF. The DNA sequence is given as TGTGCCAGCAGTTTAACGGGGAGGGAATACACCATATATTTT.